The 8 T cell receptor beta chains below all came from one sample that was sequenced in a study of T cell clones after liver transplantation. Here immunoSEQ multiplex PCR was the method, and the copy in TCRdb shows in-frame clones only, minus some. The sample lists tens of thousands of clones, 80% to 85% seen once, with around 0.5% in the top ten. Sequences were derived from CD4+ T cells from blood, sampled 45 to 47 months after liver transplant. These receptors were collected from a human patient who received a liver transplant. The T cells may partly be graft donor cells.

J is TRBJ2-1 and V is TRBV27; no clear D. The germline V gene has CDR1 MNHEY and CDR2 SMNVEV (reference sequence). This CDR3 comprises 12 residues. V was clipped by 6 bases and J by 12 bases, with 15 bases between them. CDR3 region: CASSPFPSGQFF. The CDR3 coding sequence is TGTGCCAGCAGCCCTTTTCCGAGTGGGCAGTTCTTC.

J is TRBJ2-3 and V is TRBV5-1, with TRBD1 matching 9 bases. This CDR3 region has 15 residues. V dropped 4 bases and J dropped 2; count of bases not matched to a gene: 5. Germline V lookup: CDR1 SGHRS, CDR2 YFSETQ. CDR3 protein: CASSLGQGFTDTQYF. Here the CDR3 DNA reads TGCGCCAGCAGCCTCGGACAGGGGTTCACAGATACGCAGTATTTT.

V is TRBV7-9 and J is TRBJ1-4; 9 bases fit TRBD1. CDR3 length equals 14 residues. Germline CDR1 reads SEHNR; CDR2 reads FQNEAQ (reference sequence). V gave up 5 bases and J gave up 5 bases; unmatched junction bases: 3. In DNA, the CDR3 is TGTGCCAGCAGCCGGGGACAGGGAAATGAAAAACTGTTTTTT. It encodes CASSRGQGNEKLFF. The full variable domain, with the rest looked up from reference TRBV7-9 and TRBJ1-4, is DTGVSQNPRHKITKRGQNVTFRCDPISEHNRLYWYRQTLGQGPEFLTYFQNEAQLEKSRLLSDRFSAERPKGSFSTLEIQRTEQGDSAMYLCASSRGQGNEKLFFGSGTQLSVL.

This sequence joins TRBV29-1 and TRBJ2-1; 7 nucleotides agree with TRBD2. The germline CDR1 and CDR2 sequences are SQVTM and ANQGSEA. V was clipped by 4 bases and J by 6 bases; unmatched bases: 6. CDR3 length: 13 residues. The CDR3 loop is CSVARTRINEQFF. The CDR3 coding sequence is TGCAGCGTTGCGAGGACTAGGATCAATGAGCAGTTCTTC.

DNA for the CDR3: TGCGCCAGCAGCCAAGATTTACGGCCTAGAGGAAGGGGGGAGACCCAGTACTTC. Amino acids: CASSQDLRPRGRGETQYF. The chain links TRBV4-3 to TRBJ2-5; possibly TRBD1 for D (6 bases). Germline V gives CDR1 LGHNA, CDR2 YSLEER. There are 18 residues in the CDR3. V shed 0 bases and J shed 5 bases, with 22 bases lying between them.

This clone was found a few times. V gene TRBV6-1 combines with J gene TRBJ2-7; D ambiguous. Trimming cost V 7 bases and J 2 bases, with 9 bases left between them. Germline V CDR1 and CDR2: MNHNS, SASEGT. This CDR3 has 12 amino acids. Here the CDR3 reads CASTDKAYEQYF. CDR3 bases: TGTGCCAGCACCGACAAGGCCTACGAGCAGTACTTC.

The chain couples TRBV11-2 to TRBJ2-1, with 8 bases fitting TRBD2. Trimming removed 4 bases from V and 6 bases from J; junction bases left unmatched: 17. Germline CDR1 is SGHAT and CDR2 is FQNNGV. The CDR3 sequence is 18 residues long. CDR3 in amino acids: CASSSFSGGVTPLNEQFF. The CDR3 DNA is TGTGCCAGCAGCTCCTTCAGCGGGGGCGTCACTCCTCTCAATGAGCAGTTCTTC.

This clone was picked up a small number of times. The rearrangement links TRBV5-1 to TRBJ2-7; 10 bases are shared with TRBD1. Losses at the gene ends were 1 base for V and 7 bases for J; bases not matched to a gene: 5. This CDR3 has 14 amino acids. The germline gives CDR1 SGHRS, CDR2 YFSETQ. This CDR3 is CASSLRTGGLEQYF. CDR3 nucleotides: TGCGCCAGCAGCTTGCGGACAGGGGGACTTGAGCAGTACTTC.